This entry lists 31 T cell receptor beta chains sequenced from one sample in a study of neurological immune-mediated disorders. TCRdb re-called the 5' RACE reads with MiXCR, one entry per CDR3 protein. The table shows under 40,000 distinct CDR3 sequences, with less than 9% occurring only once. Sample: CD4+ T cells from blood. Receptor source: a man in his fifties in good health.

This clonotype occurred many times. The chain combines TRBV20-1 with TRBJ1-1; 8 bases line up with TRBD1. The CDR3 runs to 15 residues. V trimming: 6 bases; J trimming: 3 bases; junction bases outside the gene matches: 12. CDR1 and CDR2 (germline): DFQATT, SNEGSKA (reference sequence). The CDR3 loop is CSATDTGGRDTEAFF. Here the CDR3 DNA reads TGCAGTGCCACAGACACAGGGGGAAGGGACACTGAAGCTTTCTTT.

There are many counts of this clonotype. DNA of the CDR3: TGTGCCAGCAGCCCAACGCGGACTAGCGGAACCTACGAGCAGTACTTC. It encodes CASSPTRTSGTYEQYF. The chain links TRBV7-9 to TRBJ2-7; the match to TRBD2 covers 10 bases. The CDR3 is 16 residues long. V trimming: 5 bases; J trimming: 2 bases; junction bases outside the gene matches: 9. CDR1 and CDR2 from the germline V gene are SEHNR and FQNEAQ (reference sequence).

This clonotype was found many times. V and J are TRBV7-2 and TRBJ2-7, with D tentatively TRBD2 (5 bases). The CDR3 has 15 residues. Trimming pared 1 base from V and 6 bases from J, leaving 16 bases between. Looked up from germline, CDR1 is SGHTA and CDR2 is FQGNSA. CDR3 nucleotides: TGTGCCAGCAGCTTAGAGAGCGGATATGGGAGCGAGCAGTACTTC. Amino acid sequence: CASSLESGYGSEQYF.

This clonotype was seen at least ten times. The chain has TRBV5-1 and TRBJ2-7, with 7 bases matching TRBD1. The CDR3 covers 13 residues. Germline CDR1 is SGHRS and CDR2 is YFSETQ. V was pared by 4 bases and J by 1 base, with 2 bases of the junction left unmatched. CDR3 coding DNA: TGCGCCAGCAGCCTGGGACAGTCCTACGAGCAGTACTTC. Translated: CASSLGQSYEQYF.

This clonotype was seen repeatedly, ten times or more. V and J are TRBV7-9 and TRBJ2-7; 10 nucleotides agree with TRBD1. Germline trimming cut 4 bases from V and 2 bases from J; bases unmatched to any gene: 5. The CDR3 is 15 residues long. Germline CDR1 reads SEHNR; CDR2 reads FQNEAQ (reference sequence). CDR3 sequence: CASSSRQGAAYEQYF. CDR3 DNA sequence: TGTGCCAGCAGCTCCCGACAGGGGGCGGCCTACGAGCAGTACTTC.

This clonotype was seen at least ten times. The chain combines TRBV9 with TRBJ2-5, with a tentative D call TRBD1 (5 bases). This CDR3 region has 16 residues. The V end was cut by 2 bases, the J end by 5 bases, with 19 bases between. Germline CDR1 reads SGDLS; CDR2 reads YYNGEE. The CDR3 DNA reads TGTGCCAGCAGCGTTAGGGGCGGCGCGCCGGGCGAGACCCAGTACTTC. Residues: CASSVRGGAPGETQYF.

The table lists this clonotype with many counts. J is TRBJ2-7 and V is TRBV5-6; TRBD1 matches 9 bases. Germline-derived CDR1 and CDR2 are SGHDT and YYEEEE. The CDR3 sequence is 14 residues long. V was clipped by 2 bases and J by 2 bases; unmatched bases: 2. The CDR3 is CASSFRDRAYEQYF. CDR3 DNA sequence: TGTGCCAGCAGCTTCCGGGACAGGGCCTACGAGCAGTACTTC.

This clonotype was seen repeatedly, ten times or more. This sequence joins TRBV7-2 and TRBJ2-3; 8 bases align to TRBD2. The CDR3 consists of 18 residues. Germline lookup yields CDR1 SGHTA and CDR2 FQGNSA. The junction had 13 bases not matched to a gene; V was cut back by 4 bases and J by 1 base. CDR3 loop: CASSSFRSGGHGTDTQYF. CDR3 in DNA: TGTGCCAGCAGCTCTTTCAGATCGGGAGGGCACGGCACAGATACGCAGTATTTT. The complete variable domain, with remaining parts taken from reference TRBV7-2 and TRBJ2-3, reads GAGVSQSPSNKVTEKGKDVELRCDPISGHTALYWYRQSLGQGLEFLIYFQGNSAPDKSGLPSDRFSAERTGGSVSTLTIQRTQQEDSAVYLCASSSFRSGGHGTDTQYFGPGTRLTVL.

This clonotype was observed many times. V and J are TRBV18 and TRBJ2-7; 7 positions match TRBD2. V shed 3 bases and J 1 base; nucleotides not matched to a gene: 6. CDR3 length equals 15 residues. Germline assignment: CDR1 KGHSH and CDR2 LQKENI. The CDR3 loop reads CASSPGGTLSYEQYF. CDR3 nucleotide sequence: TGTGCCAGCTCACCGGGGGGGACCTTATCCTACGAGCAGTACTTC.

In its sample, this clonotype was seen many times. V is TRBV18 and J is TRBJ1-6, with unresolved D. V was shortened by 4 bases and J by 8 bases, with 12 bases between the two germline ends. The CDR3 length is 14 residues. Germline values: CDR1 KGHSH, CDR2 LQKENI. The chain's CDR3 is CASSQGVQDSPLHF. DNA of the CDR3: TGTGCCAGCTCACAGGGTGTCCAGGATTCACCCCTCCACTTT.

V and J are TRBV5-4 and TRBJ2-5; D is tentatively TRBD1 or TRBD2 (5 bases each). Trimming took 4 bases from V and 4 from J, leaving 17 bases between them. The CDR3 totals 15 residues. CDR1 and CDR2 (germline): SGHNT, YYREEE (reference sequence). CDR3 DNA sequence: TGTGCCAGCAGCCCGGGGCCTTTTTCGGGAGAGACCCAGTACTTC. Protein product: CASSPGPFSGETQYF.

This clonotype was found many times. This CDR3 reads CASSLTSQGRGSPLHF. For the CDR3, the DNA is TGTGCCAGCAGCTTAACTTCCCAGGGCCGGGGTTCACCCCTCCACTTT. The chain has TRBV7-3 and TRBJ1-6, with D perhaps matching TRBD1 (5 bases). The germline gives CDR1 SGHTA, CDR2 FQGTGA. The germline V and J ends were trimmed by 0 bases and 9 bases, with 15 bases remaining between them. This CDR3 is built from 16 residues.

This clonotype has a count of ten or more. The V and J genes are TRBV7-2 and TRBJ1-1, with D perhaps matching TRBD1 (6 bases). The germline V gene encodes CDR1 SGHTA and CDR2 FQGNSA. CDR3 length: 14 amino acids. V gave up 5 bases and J gave up 5 bases, with 15 bases separating them. CDR3 protein: CASSPGAGETEAFF. In nucleotides, the CDR3 is TGTGCCAGCAGCCCGGGGGCAGGGGAAACTGAAGCTTTCTTT. The variable domain in full, with the rest retrieved from reference TRBV7-2 and TRBJ1-1, is GAGVSQSPSNKVTEKGKDVELRCDPISGHTALYWYRQSLGQGLEFLIYFQGNSAPDKSGLPSDRFSAERTGGSVSTLTIQRTQQEDSAVYLCASSPGAGETEAFFGQGTRLTVV.

The genes are TRBV6-4 and TRBJ2-1; either TRBD1 or TRBD2 may supply D (5 bases each). Trimming took 3 bases from V and 2 from J, leaving 5 bases between them. Germline loops: CDR1 MRHNA, CDR2 SNTAGT. The CDR3 covers 13 residues. The CDR3 is CASSEGAYNEQFF. CDR3 sequence (DNA): TGTGCCAGCAGTGAGGGGGCCTACAATGAGCAGTTCTTC.

This clonotype was recorded many times. CDR3 region: CSARTSGRDMETQYF. CDR3 in DNA: TGCAGTGCCAGGACTAGCGGGAGGGATATGGAGACCCAGTACTTC. V usage is TRBV20-1 and J usage is TRBJ2-5, with TRBD2 matching over 15 bases. Germline V gene lookup returns CDR1 DFQATT and CDR2 SNEGSKA (reference sequence). Losses at the gene ends were 6 bases for V and 5 bases for J; bases not matched to a gene: 7. The CDR3 length is 15 residues.

This clonotype was observed at least ten times. The chain carries TRBV6-6 and TRBJ2-2; no reliable D call. Deletions cut 10 bases from V and 5 bases from J, with 14 bases between. The CDR3 runs to 13 residues. Germline V gene lookup returns CDR1 MNHNY and CDR2 SVGAGI (reference sequence). DNA of the CDR3: TGTGCCATCCGACTTTGGGGAACCGGGGAGCTGTTTTTT. Translated: CAIRLWGTGELFF.

This clonotype appeared many times. The chain links TRBV12-3 or TRBV12-4 to TRBJ2-5; 7 bases align to TRBD2. This CDR3 is built from 14 residues. Germline trimming cut 3 bases from V and 4 bases from J; bases unmatched to any gene: 5. This CDR3 reads CASSFSGGGETQYF. DNA for the CDR3: TGTGCCAGCAGTTTTTCGGGGGGAGGAGAGACCCAGTACTTC.

This clonotype was recorded at least ten times. The V call is TRBV5-1, the J call TRBJ2-2, with D possibly being TRBD2 (5 bases). The CDR3 has 18 amino acids. CDR1 and CDR2 (germline): SGHRS, YFSETQ. Trimming left V 2 bases short and J 1 base short, with 18 bases between. This chain's CDR3 is CASSFLLRTQRNTGELFF. The CDR3 region has the DNA TGCGCCAGCAGCTTTCTACTTAGGACTCAGCGGAACACCGGGGAGCTGTTTTTT. Together with reference TRBV5-1 and TRBJ2-2, the CDR3 gives the full variable domain: KAGVTQTPRYLIKTRGQQVTLSCSPISGHRSVSWYQQTPGQGLQFLFEYFSETQRNKGNFPGRFSGRQFSNSRSEMNVSTLELGDSALYLCASSFLLRTQRNTGELFFGEGSRLTVL.

This clonotype has ten or more counts. The V call is TRBV28, the J call TRBJ1-3; tentative D call: TRBD1 (6 bases). The CDR3 totals 14 residues. Between the trimmed V and J ends, which lost 11 bases and 3 bases, there was a span of 17 bases. CDR1 and CDR2 (germline): MDHEN, SYDVKM. The DNA of the CDR3 is TGTGCCTGCGGCGGGGGGGCGGGTGGAAACACCATATATTTT. It encodes CACGGGAGGNTIYF.

There are many counts of this clonotype. V gene TRBV5-1 combines with J gene TRBJ2-7; 10 bases line up with TRBD1. The length of the CDR3 is 14 residues. The V segment lost 4 bases and the J segment 2 bases; nucleotides outside the gene matches: 3. Germline V CDR1 and CDR2: SGHRS, YFSETQ. The CDR3 DNA sequence: TGCGCCAGCAGCCCCGGACAGGGGGCCTACGAGCAGTACTTC. Amino acids: CASSPGQGAYEQYF.

The sample holds many counts of this clonotype. This chain uses TRBV5-5 with TRBJ1-5; D is possibly TRBD1 (6 bases). The germline V and J ends were trimmed by 0 bases and 2 bases, with 12 bases remaining between them. This CDR3 is built from 16 residues. Germline V lookup: CDR1 SGHKS, CDR2 YYEKEE (reference sequence). This CDR3 reads CASSLVGGGGNQPQHF. Written as DNA, the CDR3 is TGTGCCAGCAGCTTGGTAGGGGGAGGAGGCAATCAGCCCCAGCATTTT.

This clonotype was observed at least ten times. CDR3 loop: CSARRDRSNYGYTF. The CDR3 coding sequence is TGCAGTGCTCGCCGGGACAGATCTAACTATGGCTACACCTTC. The chain employs TRBV20-1 and TRBJ1-2, with 7 bases fitting TRBD1. V trimming: 5 bases; J trimming: 0 bases; junction bases outside the gene matches: 6. CDR3 length equals 14 residues. The V gene's germline CDR1 is DFQATT and CDR2 SNEGSKA (reference sequence).

The table lists this clonotype with many counts. V gene TRBV11-2 combines with J gene TRBJ2-3, with D perhaps TRBD2 (6 bases). Trimming took 5 bases from V and 10 from J, leaving 16 bases between them. Germline CDR1 reads SGHAT; CDR2 reads FQNNGV. CDR3 length equals 13 residues. The DNA of the CDR3 is TGTGCCAGCAGCCCAAAACGGACGGGGGCGCAGTATTTT. Encoded protein: CASSPKRTGAQYF.

This clonotype was counted at least ten times. J is TRBJ2-2 and V is TRBV20-1; 8 nucleotides match TRBD1. Germline-derived CDR1 and CDR2 are DFQATT and SNEGSKA (reference sequence). The J segment lost 4 bases and the V segment lost 0 bases, leaving 4 bases of the junction unmatched. The length of the CDR3 is 15 residues. The DNA for the CDR3 is TGCAGTGCTAGAGAGACAGGGGTCAGCACCGGGGAGCTGTTTTTT. Translation: CSARETGVSTGELFF.

This clonotype was seen repeatedly, ten times or more. The chain couples TRBV7-3 to TRBJ2-3, with D perhaps matching TRBD1 or TRBD2 (5 bases each). The length of the CDR3 is 11 residues. The V and J ends lost 4 bases and 8 bases respectively, with 7 bases between them. CDR1 and CDR2 (germline): SGHTA, FQGTGA. The CDR3 DNA is TGTGCCAGCAGCTCGGGGCTTACGCAGTATTTT. Translation: CASSSGLTQYF.

This clonotype has at least ten counts. The genes are TRBV18 and TRBJ2-1; D is perhaps TRBD1 or TRBD2 (6 bases each). Germline V gives CDR1 KGHSH, CDR2 LQKENI. Trimming stripped 2 bases from V and 6 bases from J, with 17 bases between. The CDR3 sequence is 16 residues long. The CDR3 sequence is CASSPLRGREGNEQFF. The CDR3, as DNA: TGTGCCAGCTCACCATTACGGGGGCGAGAGGGCAATGAGCAGTTCTTC.

This clonotype was seen many times. The rearrangement joins TRBV6-6 to TRBJ1-2, with TRBD1 identical over 7 bases. The length of the CDR3 is 13 residues. The germline gives CDR1 MNHNY, CDR2 SVGAGI (reference sequence). J lost 7 bases, V lost 4 bases, and 6 bases had no gene match. CDR3: CASSFRDSGGYTF. CDR3 bases: TGTGCCAGCAGTTTCCGGGACAGCGGTGGCTACACCTTC.

A few counts support this clonotype. The chain recombines TRBV30 with TRBJ1-5, with D perhaps matching TRBD1 (5 bases). Per germline, CDR1 GTSNPN and CDR2 SVGIG (reference sequence). This CDR3 comprises 14 residues. Trimming left V 0 bases short and J 4 bases short, with 10 bases between. CDR3: CAWSVGHGNQPQHF. CDR3 coding DNA: TGTGCCTGGAGTGTTGGACACGGTAATCAGCCCCAGCATTTT.

This clonotype was observed many times. V gene TRBV7-2 combines with J gene TRBJ2-3; D gene uncertain. The CDR3 sequence is 12 residues long. V was shortened by 4 bases and J by 0 bases, with 2 bases between the two germline ends. Germline V gene sequence: CDR1 SGHTA, CDR2 FQGNSA. CDR3 nucleotide sequence: TGTGCCAGCAGCTCTAGCACAGATACGCAGTATTTT. Translated, it gives CASSSSTDTQYF.

This clonotype showed up many times. The chain combines TRBV9 with TRBJ2-6; 7 nucleotides match TRBD2. The CDR3 loop spans 19 amino acids. Unmatched junction bases numbered 9, after V lost 0 bases and J lost 0 bases. Per germline, CDR1 SGDLS and CDR2 YYNGEE. As DNA, the CDR3 is TGTGCCAGCAGCGTAGTCATACCGGGGGGAGGCTCTGGGGCCAACGTCCTGACTTTC. It specifies CASSVVIPGGGSGANVLTF.

The sample holds many counts of this clonotype. The rearrangement links TRBV6-2 or TRBV6-3 to TRBJ1-5, with 7 bases lining up with TRBD1. After removal of 6 bases from V and 9 bases from J, the junction contained 14 bases not matched to a gene. CDR3 length: 15 amino acids. Per germline, CDR1 MNHEY and CDR2 SVGEGT. CDR3 nucleotides: TGTGCCAGCAGCCTCACAGGGGAACCAGCGAGGCCCCAGCATTTT. Translated: CASSLTGEPARPQHF.